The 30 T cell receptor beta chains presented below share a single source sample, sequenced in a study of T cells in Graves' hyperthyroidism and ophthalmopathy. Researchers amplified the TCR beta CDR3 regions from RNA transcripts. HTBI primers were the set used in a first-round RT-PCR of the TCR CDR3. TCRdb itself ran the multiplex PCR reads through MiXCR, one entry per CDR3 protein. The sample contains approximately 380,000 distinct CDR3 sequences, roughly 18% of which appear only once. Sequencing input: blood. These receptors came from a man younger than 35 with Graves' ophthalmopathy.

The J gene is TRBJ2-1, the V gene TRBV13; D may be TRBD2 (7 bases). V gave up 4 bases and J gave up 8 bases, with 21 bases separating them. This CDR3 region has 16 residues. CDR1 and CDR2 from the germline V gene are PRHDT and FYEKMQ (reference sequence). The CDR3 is CASSSKRGGPWDEQFF. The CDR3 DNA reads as TGTGCCAGCAGCTCGAAAAGGGGGGGGCCGTGGGATGAGCAGTTCTTC. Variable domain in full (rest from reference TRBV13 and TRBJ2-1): AAGVIQSPRHLIKEKRETATLKCYPIPRHDTVYWYQQGPGQDPQFLISFYEKMQSDKGSIPDRFSAQQFSDYHSELNMSSLELGDSALYFCASSSKRGGPWDEQFFGPGTRLTVL.

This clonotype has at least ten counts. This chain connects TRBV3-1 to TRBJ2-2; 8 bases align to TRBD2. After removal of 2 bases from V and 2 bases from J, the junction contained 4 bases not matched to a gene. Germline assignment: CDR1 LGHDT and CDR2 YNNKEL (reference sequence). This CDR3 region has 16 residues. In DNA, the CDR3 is TGTGCCAGCAGCCAATGGACTAGCTTAAACACCGGGGAGCTGTTTTTT. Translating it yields CASSQWTSLNTGELFF.

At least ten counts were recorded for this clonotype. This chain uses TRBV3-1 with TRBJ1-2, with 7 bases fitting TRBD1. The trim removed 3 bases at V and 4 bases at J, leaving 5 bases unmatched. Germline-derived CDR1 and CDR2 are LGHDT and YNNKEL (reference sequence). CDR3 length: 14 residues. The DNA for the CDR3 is TGTGCCAGCAGCCACGGGACAGCCCCCTATGGCTACACCTTC. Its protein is CASSHGTAPYGYTF.

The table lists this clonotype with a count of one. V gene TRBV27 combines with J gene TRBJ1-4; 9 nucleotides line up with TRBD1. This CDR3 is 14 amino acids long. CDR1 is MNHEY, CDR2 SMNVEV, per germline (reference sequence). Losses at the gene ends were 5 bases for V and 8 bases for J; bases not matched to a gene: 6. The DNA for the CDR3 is TGTGCCAGCAGTGGGGACAGGGCTTCCGAAAAACTGTTTTTT. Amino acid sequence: CASSGDRASEKLFF.

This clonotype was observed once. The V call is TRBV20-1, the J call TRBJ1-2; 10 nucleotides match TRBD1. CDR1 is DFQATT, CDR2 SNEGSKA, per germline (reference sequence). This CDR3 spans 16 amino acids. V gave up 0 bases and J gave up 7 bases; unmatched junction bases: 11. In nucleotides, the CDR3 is TGCAGTGCTAGAGATTTCGGGGGGGACAGGGGAAGTGGCTACACCTTC. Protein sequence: CSARDFGGDRGSGYTF.

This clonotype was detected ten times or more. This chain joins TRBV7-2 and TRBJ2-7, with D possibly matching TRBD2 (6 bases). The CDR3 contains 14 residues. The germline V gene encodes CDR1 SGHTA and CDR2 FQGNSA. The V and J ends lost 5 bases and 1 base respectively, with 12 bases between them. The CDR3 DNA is TGTGCCAGCAGCACCCCGGGACTTTCCTACGAGCAGTACTTC. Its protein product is CASSTPGLSYEQYF.

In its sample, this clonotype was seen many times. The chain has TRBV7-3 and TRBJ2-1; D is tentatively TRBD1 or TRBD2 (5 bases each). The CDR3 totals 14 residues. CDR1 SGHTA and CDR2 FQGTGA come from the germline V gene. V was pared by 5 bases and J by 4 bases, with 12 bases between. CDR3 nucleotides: TGTGCCAGCAGCCCGGGGCGACAGTACAATGAGCAGTTCTTC. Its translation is CASSPGRQYNEQFF.

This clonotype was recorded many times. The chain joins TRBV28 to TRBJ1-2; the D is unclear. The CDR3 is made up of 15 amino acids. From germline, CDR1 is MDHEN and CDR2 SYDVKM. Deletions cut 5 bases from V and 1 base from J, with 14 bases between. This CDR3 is CASSPISILNYGYTF. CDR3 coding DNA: TGTGCCAGCAGTCCAATCTCGATCCTTAACTATGGCTACACCTTC.

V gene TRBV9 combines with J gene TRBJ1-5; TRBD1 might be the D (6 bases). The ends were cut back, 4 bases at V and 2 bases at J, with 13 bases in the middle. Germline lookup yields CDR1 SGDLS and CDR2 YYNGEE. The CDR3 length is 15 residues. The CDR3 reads CASSKTGFGNQPQHF. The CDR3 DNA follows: TGTGCCAGCAGCAAAACAGGGTTTGGCAATCAGCCCCAGCATTTT. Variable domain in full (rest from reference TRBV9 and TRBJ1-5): DSGVTQTPKHLITATGQRVTLRCSPRSGDLSVYWYQQSLDQGLQFLIQYYNGEERAKGNILERFSAQQFPDLHSELNLSSLELGDSALYFCASSKTGFGNQPQHFGDGTRLSIL.

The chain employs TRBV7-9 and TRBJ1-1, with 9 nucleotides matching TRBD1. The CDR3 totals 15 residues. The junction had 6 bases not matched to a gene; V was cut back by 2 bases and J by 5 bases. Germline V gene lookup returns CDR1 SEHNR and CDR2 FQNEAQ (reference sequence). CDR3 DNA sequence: TGTGCCAGCAGCTTAAAGACAGGGGGAGGGACTGAAGCTTTCTTT. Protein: CASSLKTGGGTEAFF.

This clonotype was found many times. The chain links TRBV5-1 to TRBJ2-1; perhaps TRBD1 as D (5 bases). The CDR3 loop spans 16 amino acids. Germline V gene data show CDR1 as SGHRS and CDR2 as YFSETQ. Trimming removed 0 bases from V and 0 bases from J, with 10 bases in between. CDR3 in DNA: TGCGCCAGCAGCTTGGGCGGACATTCCTCCTACAATGAGCAGTTCTTC. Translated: CASSLGGHSSYNEQFF.

CDR3 protein: CASSAWASGNTIYF. The CDR3 nucleotides are TGTGCCAGTAGTGCGTGGGCTTCTGGAAACACCATATATTTT. The V call is TRBV19, the J call TRBJ1-3; D not resolved. Deletions cut 5 bases from V and 1 base from J, with 9 bases between. In germline, CDR1 is LNHDA, CDR2 SQIVND (reference sequence). There are 14 residues in the CDR3.

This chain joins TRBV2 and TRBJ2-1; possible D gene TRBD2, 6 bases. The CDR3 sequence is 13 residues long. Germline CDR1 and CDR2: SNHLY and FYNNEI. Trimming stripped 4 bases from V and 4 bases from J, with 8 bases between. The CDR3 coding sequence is TGTGCCAGCAGTGCGGACTATTACAATGAGCAGTTCTTC. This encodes CASSADYYNEQFF. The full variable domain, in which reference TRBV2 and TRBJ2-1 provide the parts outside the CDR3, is EPEVTQTPSHQVTQMGQEVILRCVPISNHLYFYWYRQILGQKVEFLVSFYNNEISEKSEIFDDQFSVERPDGSNFTLKIRSTKLEDSAMYFCASSADYYNEQFFGPGTRLTVL.

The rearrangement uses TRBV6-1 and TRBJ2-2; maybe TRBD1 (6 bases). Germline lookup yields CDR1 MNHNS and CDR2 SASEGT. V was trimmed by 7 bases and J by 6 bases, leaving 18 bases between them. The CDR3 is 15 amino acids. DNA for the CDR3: TGTGCCAGCACCCCCAGTGGGGGCCGGTCCGGGGAGCTGTTTTTT. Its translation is CASTPSGGRSGELFF.

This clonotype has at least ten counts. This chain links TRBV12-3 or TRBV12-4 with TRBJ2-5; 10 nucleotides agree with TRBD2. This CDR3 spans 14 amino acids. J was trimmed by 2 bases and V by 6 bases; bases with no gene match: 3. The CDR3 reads CASSLAGAQETQYF. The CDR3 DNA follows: TGTGCCAGCAGCCTAGCGGGGGCTCAAGAGACCCAGTACTTC.

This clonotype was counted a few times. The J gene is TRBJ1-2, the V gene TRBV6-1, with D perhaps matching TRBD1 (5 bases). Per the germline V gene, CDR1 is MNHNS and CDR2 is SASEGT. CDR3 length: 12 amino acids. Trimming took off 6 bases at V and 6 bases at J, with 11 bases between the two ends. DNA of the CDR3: TGTGCCAGCAGGGTTGGGGGGGATGGCTACACCTTC. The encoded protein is CASRVGGDGYTF.

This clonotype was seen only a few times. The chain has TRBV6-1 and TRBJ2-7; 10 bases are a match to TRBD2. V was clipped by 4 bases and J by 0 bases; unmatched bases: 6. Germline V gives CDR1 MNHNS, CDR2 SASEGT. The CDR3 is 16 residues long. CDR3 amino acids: CASSVTSGVLSYEQYF. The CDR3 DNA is TGTGCCAGCAGTGTTACTAGCGGGGTTCTCTCCTACGAGCAGTACTTC.

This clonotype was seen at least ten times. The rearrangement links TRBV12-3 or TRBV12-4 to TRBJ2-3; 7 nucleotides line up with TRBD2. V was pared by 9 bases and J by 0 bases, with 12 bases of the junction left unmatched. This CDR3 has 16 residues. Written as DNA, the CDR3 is TGTGCCAGTAAATACTCAACGGGGGGTAGCACAGATACGCAGTATTTT. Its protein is CASKYSTGGSTDTQYF.

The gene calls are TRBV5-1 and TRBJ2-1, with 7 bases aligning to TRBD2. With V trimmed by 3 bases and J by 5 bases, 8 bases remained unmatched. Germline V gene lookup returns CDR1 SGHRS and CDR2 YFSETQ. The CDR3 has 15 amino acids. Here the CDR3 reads CASSSRLARDNEQFF. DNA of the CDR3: TGCGCCAGCAGCTCTCGACTAGCTCGGGACAATGAGCAGTTCTTC.

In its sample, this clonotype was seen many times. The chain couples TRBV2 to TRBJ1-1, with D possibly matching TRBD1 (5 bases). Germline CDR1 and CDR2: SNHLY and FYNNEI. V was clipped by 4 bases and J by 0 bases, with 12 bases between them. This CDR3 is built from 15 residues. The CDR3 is CASSGQGGMNTEAFF. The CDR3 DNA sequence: TGTGCCAGCAGTGGCCAGGGTGGGATGAACACTGAAGCTTTCTTT.

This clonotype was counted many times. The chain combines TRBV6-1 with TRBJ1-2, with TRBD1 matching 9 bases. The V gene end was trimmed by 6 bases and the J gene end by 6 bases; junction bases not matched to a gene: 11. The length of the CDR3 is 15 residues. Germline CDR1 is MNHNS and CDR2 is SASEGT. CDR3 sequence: CASRETGTGRDGYTF. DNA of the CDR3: TGTGCCAGCAGAGAAACCGGGACAGGGAGAGATGGCTACACCTTC.

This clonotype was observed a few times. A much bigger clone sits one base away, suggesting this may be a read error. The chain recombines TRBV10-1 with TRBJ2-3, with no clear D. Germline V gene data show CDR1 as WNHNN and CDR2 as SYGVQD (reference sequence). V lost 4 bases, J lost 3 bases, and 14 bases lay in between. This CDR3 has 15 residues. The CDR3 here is CASSGVGATTDTQYF. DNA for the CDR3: TGCGCCAGCAGTGGGGTAGGAGCAACAACAGATACGCAGTATTTT.

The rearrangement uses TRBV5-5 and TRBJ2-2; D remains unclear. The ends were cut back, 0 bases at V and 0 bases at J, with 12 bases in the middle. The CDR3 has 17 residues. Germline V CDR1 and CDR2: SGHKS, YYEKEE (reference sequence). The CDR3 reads CASSLAAWRANTGELFF. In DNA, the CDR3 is TGTGCCAGCAGCTTGGCCGCTTGGCGAGCGAACACCGGGGAGCTGTTTTTT.

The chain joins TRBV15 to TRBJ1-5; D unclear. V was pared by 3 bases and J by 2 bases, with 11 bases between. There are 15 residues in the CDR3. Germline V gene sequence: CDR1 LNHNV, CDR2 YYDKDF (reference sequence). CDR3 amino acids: CATSSSGYGNQPQHF. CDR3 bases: TGTGCCACCAGCAGCTCAGGTTACGGCAATCAGCCCCAGCATTTT.

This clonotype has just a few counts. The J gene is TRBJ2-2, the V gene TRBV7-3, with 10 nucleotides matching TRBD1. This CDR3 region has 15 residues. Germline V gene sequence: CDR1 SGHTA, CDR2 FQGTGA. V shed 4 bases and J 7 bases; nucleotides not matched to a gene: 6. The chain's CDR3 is CASSSTGGGGGELFF. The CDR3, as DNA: TGTGCCAGCAGCTCGACAGGGGGCGGAGGCGGGGAGCTGTTTTTT.

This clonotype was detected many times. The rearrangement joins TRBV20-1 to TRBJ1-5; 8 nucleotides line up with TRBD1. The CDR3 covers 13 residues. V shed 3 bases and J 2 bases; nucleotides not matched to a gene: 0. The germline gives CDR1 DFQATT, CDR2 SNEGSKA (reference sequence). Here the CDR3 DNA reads TGCAGTGCTAGGGACAGGGGCAATCAGCCCCAGCATTTT. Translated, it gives CSARDRGNQPQHF.

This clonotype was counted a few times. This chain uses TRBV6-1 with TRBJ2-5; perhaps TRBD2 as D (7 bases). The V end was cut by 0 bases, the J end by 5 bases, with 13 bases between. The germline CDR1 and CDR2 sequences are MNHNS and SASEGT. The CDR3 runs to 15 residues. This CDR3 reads CASSEALQGGETQYF. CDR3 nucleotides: TGTGCCAGCAGTGAAGCTCTACAGGGAGGGGAGACCCAGTACTTC.

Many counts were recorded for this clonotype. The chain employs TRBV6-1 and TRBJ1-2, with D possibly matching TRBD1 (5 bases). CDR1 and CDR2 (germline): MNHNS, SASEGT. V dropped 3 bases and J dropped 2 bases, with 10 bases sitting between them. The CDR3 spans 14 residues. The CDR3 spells CASSEGPTNYGYTF. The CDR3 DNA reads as TGTGCCAGCAGTGAGGGACCAACAAACTATGGCTACACCTTC.

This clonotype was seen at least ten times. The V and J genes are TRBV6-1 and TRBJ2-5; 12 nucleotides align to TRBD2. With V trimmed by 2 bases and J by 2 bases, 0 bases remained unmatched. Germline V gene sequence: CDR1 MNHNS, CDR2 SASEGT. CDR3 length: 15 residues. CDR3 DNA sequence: TGTGCCAGCAGTGAAACTAGCGGGGGGCAAGAGACCCAGTACTTC. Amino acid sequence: CASSETSGGQETQYF.

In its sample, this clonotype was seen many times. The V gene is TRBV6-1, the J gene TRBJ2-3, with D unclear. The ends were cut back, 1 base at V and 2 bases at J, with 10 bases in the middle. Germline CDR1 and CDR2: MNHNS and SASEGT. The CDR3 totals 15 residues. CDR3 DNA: TGTGCCAGCAGTGAAGAACTGGAGCCCACAGATACGCAGTATTTT. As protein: CASSEELEPTDTQYF.